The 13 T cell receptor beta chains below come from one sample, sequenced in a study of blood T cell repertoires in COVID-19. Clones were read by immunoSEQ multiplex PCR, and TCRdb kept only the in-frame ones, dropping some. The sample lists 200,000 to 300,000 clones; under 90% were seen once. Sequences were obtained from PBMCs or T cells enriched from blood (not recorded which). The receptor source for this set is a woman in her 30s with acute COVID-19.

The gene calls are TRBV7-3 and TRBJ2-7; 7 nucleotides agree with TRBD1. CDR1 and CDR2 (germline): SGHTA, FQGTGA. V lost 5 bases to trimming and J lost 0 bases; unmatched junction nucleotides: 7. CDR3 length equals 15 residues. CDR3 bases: TGTGCCAGCAGCCCTGACAGGGCCCACTCCTACGAGCAGTACTTC. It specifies CASSPDRAHSYEQYF.

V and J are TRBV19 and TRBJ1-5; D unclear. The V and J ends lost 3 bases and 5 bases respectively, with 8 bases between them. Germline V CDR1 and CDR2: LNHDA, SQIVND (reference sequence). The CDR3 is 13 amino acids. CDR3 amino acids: CASSIQAHQPQHF. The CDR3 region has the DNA TGTGCCAGTAGTATTCAGGCCCATCAGCCCCAGCATTTT.

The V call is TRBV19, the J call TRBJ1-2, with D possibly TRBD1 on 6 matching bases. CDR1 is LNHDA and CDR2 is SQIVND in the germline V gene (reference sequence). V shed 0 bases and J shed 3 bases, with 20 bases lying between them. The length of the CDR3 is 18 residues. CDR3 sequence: CASSIESGGVFLDYGYTF. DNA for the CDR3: TGTGCCAGTAGTATAGAATCGGGGGGCGTCTTTTTGGACTATGGCTACACCTTC. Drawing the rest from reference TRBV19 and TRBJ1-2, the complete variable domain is DGGITQSPKYLFRKEGQNVTLSCEQNLNHDAMYWYRQDPGQGLRLIYYSQIVNDFQKGDIAEGYSVSREKKESFPLTVTSAQKNPTAFYLCASSIESGGVFLDYGYTFGSGTRLTVV.

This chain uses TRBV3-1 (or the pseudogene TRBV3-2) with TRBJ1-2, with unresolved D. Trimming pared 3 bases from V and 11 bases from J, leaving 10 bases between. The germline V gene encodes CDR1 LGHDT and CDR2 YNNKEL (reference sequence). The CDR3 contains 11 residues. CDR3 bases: TGTGCCAGCAGCCAGAGGTTTGGGTACACCTTC. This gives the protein CASSQRFGYTF.

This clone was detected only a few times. CDR3 residues: CASSDETGTGSPLHF. CDR3 nucleotide sequence: TGTGCCAGCAGTGATGAGACAGGGACGGGATCACCCCTCCACTTT. This sequence joins TRBV2 and TRBJ1-6, with 7 positions matching TRBD1. Germline CDR1 SNHLY, CDR2 FYNNEI. This CDR3 is 15 amino acids long. The V segment lost 3 bases and the J segment 10 bases; nucleotides outside the gene matches: 9. Using reference TRBV2 and TRBJ1-6 for the parts outside the CDR3, the full variable domain is EPEVTQTPSHQVTQMGQEVILRCVPISNHLYFYWYRQILGQKVEFLVSFYNNEISEKSEIFDDQFSVERPDGSNFTLKIRSTKLEDSAMYFCASSDETGTGSPLHFGNGTRLTVT.

CDR3 sequence reads: CASSLAAGQGSSGNTIYF. CDR3 bases: TGTGCCAGCAGCTTAGCGGCGGGACAGGGGAGCTCTGGAAACACCATATATTTT. The chain combines TRBV7-9 with TRBJ1-3; 10 bases agree with TRBD1. The CDR3 length is 18 residues. Germline CDR1 is SEHNR and CDR2 is FQNEAQ (reference sequence). Unmatched junction bases numbered 5, after V lost 0 bases and J lost 0 bases.

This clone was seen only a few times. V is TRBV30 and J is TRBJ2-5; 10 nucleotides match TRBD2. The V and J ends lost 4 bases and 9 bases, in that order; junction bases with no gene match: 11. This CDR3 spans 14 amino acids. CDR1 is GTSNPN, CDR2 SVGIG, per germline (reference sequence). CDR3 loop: CAWTTSGSIGAQYF. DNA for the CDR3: TGTGCCTGGACGACTAGCGGGTCTATAGGGGCCCAGTACTTC.

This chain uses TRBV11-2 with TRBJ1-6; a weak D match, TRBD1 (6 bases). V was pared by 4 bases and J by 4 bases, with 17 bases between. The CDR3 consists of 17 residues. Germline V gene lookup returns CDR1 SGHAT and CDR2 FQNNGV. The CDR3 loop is CASSSHTGTTYNSPLHF. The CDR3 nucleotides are TGTGCCAGCAGCTCCCATACCGGGACAACTTATAATTCACCCCTCCACTTT.

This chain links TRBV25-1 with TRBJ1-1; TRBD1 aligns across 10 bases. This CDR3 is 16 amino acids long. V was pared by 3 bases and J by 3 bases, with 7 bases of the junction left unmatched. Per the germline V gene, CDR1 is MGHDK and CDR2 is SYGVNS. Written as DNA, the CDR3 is TGTGCCAGCAGTGAGCCTTTCGGACAGGGGGACACTGAAGCTTTCTTT. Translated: CASSEPFGQGDTEAFF.

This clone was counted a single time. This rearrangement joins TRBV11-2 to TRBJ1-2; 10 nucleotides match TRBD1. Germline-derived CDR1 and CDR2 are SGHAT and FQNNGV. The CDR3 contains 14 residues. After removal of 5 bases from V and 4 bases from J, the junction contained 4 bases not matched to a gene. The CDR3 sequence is CASSVGQGIYGYTF. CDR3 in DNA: TGTGCCAGCAGCGTGGGACAGGGGATCTATGGCTACACCTTC.

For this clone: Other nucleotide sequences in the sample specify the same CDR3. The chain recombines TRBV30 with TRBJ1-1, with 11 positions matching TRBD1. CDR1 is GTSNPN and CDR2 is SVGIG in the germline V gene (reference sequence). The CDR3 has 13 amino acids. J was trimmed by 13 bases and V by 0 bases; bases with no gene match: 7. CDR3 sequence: CAWSVGQGGTVFF. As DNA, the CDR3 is TGTGCCTGGAGTGTGGGACAGGGGGGAACGGTTTTCTTT.

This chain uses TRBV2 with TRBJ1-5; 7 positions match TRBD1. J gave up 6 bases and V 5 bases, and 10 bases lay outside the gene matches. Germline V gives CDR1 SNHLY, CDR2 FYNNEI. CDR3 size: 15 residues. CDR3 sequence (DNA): TGTGCCAGCAGTACTAGACAGGGCGCAATTCAGCCCCAGCATTTT. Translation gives CASSTRQGAIQPQHF.

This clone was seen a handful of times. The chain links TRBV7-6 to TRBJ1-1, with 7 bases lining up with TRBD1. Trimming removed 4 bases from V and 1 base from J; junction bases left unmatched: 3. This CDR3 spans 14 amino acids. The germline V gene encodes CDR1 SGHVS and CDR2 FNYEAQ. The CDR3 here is CASSSDRANTEAFF. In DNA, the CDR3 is TGTGCCAGCAGCTCTGACAGGGCGAACACTGAAGCTTTCTTT.